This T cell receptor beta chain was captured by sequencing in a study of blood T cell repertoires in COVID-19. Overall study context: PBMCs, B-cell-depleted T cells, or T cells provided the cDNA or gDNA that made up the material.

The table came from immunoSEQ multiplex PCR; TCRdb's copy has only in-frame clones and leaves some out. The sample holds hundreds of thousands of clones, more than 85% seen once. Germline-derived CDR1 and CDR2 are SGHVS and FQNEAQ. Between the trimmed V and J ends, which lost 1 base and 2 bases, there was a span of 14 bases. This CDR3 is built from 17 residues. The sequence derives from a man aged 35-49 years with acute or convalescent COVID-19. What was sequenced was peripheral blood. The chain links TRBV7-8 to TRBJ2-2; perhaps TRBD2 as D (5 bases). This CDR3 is CASSLELGSPNTGELFF. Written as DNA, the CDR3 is TGTGCCAGCAGCTTAGAACTAGGGTCCCCCAACACCGGGGAGCTGTTTTTT. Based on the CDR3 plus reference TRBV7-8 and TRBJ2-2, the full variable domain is GAGVSQSPRYKVAKRGQDVALRCDPISGHVSLFWYQQALGQGPEFLTYFQNEAQLDKSGLPSDRFFAERPEGSVSTLKIQRTQQEDSAVYLCASSLELGSPNTGELFFGEGSRLTVL.